The next 28 T cell receptor beta chains were all read from a single sample in a study of breast tumors, draining lymph nodes, adjacent tissues. Samples came from axillary lymph nodes draining the breast cancer. TCRdb re-analysed the multiplex PCR reads in MiXCR, keeping a single row per CDR3 protein. The table lists about 180,000 distinct CDR3 sequences, roughly a third of them singletons, with approximately 4.2% in the top ten. The source material was axillary lymph node tissue. The receptors here all came from a female donor with breast cancer. Some clones in this sample may be carry-over from other donors' samples.

This clonotype was seen only a few times. The rearrangement joins TRBV5-4 to TRBJ2-1, with 8 nucleotides matching TRBD2. V lost 0 bases and J lost 0; bases outside the gene matches: 2. The germline CDR1 and CDR2 sequences are SGHNT and YYREEE (reference sequence). This CDR3 is built from 16 residues. The CDR3 DNA sequence: TGTGCCAGCAGCTTGGAAAGCGGGAGCTCCTACAATGAGCAGTTCTTC. Translation gives CASSLESGSSYNEQFF.

This clonotype was counted ten times or more. The V gene is TRBV20-1, the J gene TRBJ2-7; D gene ambiguous. The CDR3 has 13 residues. V shed 5 bases and J shed 0 bases, with 11 bases lying between them. Per germline, CDR1 DFQATT and CDR2 SNEGSKA (reference sequence). In nucleotides, the CDR3 is TGCAGTGCTGTGGGCGAGAGCTCCTACGAGCAGTACTTC. The encoded protein is CSAVGESSYEQYF.

This sequence joins TRBV11-2 and TRBJ2-2, with 10 bases that match TRBD1. This CDR3 region has 17 residues. Losses at the gene ends were 4 bases for V and 1 base for J; bases not matched to a gene: 6. Germline values: CDR1 SGHAT, CDR2 FQNNGV. CDR3 in DNA: TGTGCCAGCAGCTCCGGGACAGGGGCCGGGAACACCGGGGAGCTGTTTTTT. This translates into CASSSGTGAGNTGELFF.

This clonotype was observed at least ten times. J is TRBJ1-2 and V is TRBV4-2, with D possibly matching TRBD1 (6 bases). Germline CDR1 and CDR2: LGHNA and YNFKEQ. The ends were cut back, 1 base at V and 5 bases at J, with 17 bases in the middle. This CDR3 has 16 amino acids. The CDR3 DNA follows: TGTGCCAGCAGCCAAGGAAGGGGGGAGGGGAGTTATGGCTACACCTTC. It yields the protein CASSQGRGEGSYGYTF.

This clonotype was picked up many times. The chain is built from TRBV10-3 and TRBJ1-2; the match to TRBD1 covers 7 bases. Looked up from germline, CDR1 is ENHRY and CDR2 is SYGVKD. With V trimmed by 10 bases and J by 4 bases, 12 bases remained unmatched. This CDR3 region has 14 residues. The CDR3 nucleotides are TGTGCCACCACTACCGGACAGGTACCCTATGGCTACACCTTC. It is translated as CATTTGQVPYGYTF.

This clonotype was seen many times. V usage is TRBV18 and J usage is TRBJ2-5; no firm D call. Germline loops: CDR1 KGHSH, CDR2 LQKENI. The ends were cut back, 0 bases at V and 5 bases at J, with 4 bases in the middle. This CDR3 has 12 residues. Written as DNA, the CDR3 is TGTGCCAGCTCACCACCCGCGGAGACCCAGTACTTC. Translation: CASSPPAETQYF.

Regarding this clonotype: This could be a read error, since a much larger clone is one nucleotide away. V gene TRBV12-3 or TRBV12-4 combines with J gene TRBJ1-2; maybe TRBD1 (6 bases). Trimming stripped 1 base from V and 3 bases from J, with 15 bases between. The CDR3 sequence is 16 residues long. DNA for the CDR3: TGTGCCAGCAGTTTAGACGTCGTAGGGGGTGACTATGGCTACACCTTC. It specifies CASSLDVVGGDYGYTF.

Turning to this clonotype: Given a much more abundant clone one base away, this may be a read error. It is likely a read error, because the conserved phenylalanine at the end of the CDR3 is missing. The chain joins TRBV12-3 or TRBV12-4 to TRBJ2-1; D call uncertain. V shed 8 bases and J shed 0 bases, with 11 bases lying between them. The CDR3 extends over 14 amino acids. CDR3 sequence: CASRQRGSYNEQFC. CDR3 DNA: TGTGCCAGCCGCCAGCGTGGCTCCTACAATGAGCAGTTCTGC.

This clonotype appeared many times. The chain recombines TRBV7-3 with TRBJ1-2; D is perhaps TRBD1 (5 bases). Germline V CDR1 and CDR2: SGHTA, FQGTGA. Trimming cost V 5 bases and J 2 bases, with 12 bases left between them. CDR3 size: 14 residues. The CDR3 is CASSPGRTNYGYTF. The CDR3 bases are TGTGCCAGCAGCCCGGGACGGACCAACTATGGCTACACCTTC.

Worth noting for this clonotype: This may come from a read error, since a much larger clone is one base off. No conserved phenylalanine or tryptophan is present at the end of the CDR3, so a read error is the likely explanation. This chain's CDR3 is CASSQDLGSPGANVLTL. CDR3 in DNA: TGTGCCAGCAGCCAAGATCTGGGTTCGCCCGGGGCCAACGTCCTGACTCTC. This chain links TRBV4-2 with TRBJ2-6; D is undetermined. Per germline, CDR1 LGHNA and CDR2 YNFKEQ. The CDR3 is made up of 17 amino acids. V lost 0 bases, J lost 4 bases, and 13 bases lay in between.

Comments on this clonotype: The junction differs from germline at one of its ends, possibly a read error. The chain is built from TRBV11-3 and TRBJ2-1; D not resolved. The CDR3 consists of 13 residues. CDR1 SGHNT and CDR2 YENEEA come from the germline V gene. The CDR3 sequence is CASGLSSYNEQFF. The CDR3 nucleotides read TGTGCCAGCGGCTTAAGCTCCTACAATGAGCAGTTCTTC.

This clonotype was picked up a small number of times. The chain links TRBV7-6 to TRBJ2-7; no clear D gene. This CDR3 has 12 residues. V dropped 5 bases and J dropped 7 bases, with 12 bases sitting between them. Per the germline V gene, CDR1 is SGHVS and CDR2 is FNYEAQ. CDR3 sequence reads: CASSPQVGEQYF. The CDR3 coding sequence is TGTGCCAGCAGCCCCCAGGTGGGGGAGCAGTACTTC.

This clonotype was seen many times. The chain couples TRBV2 to TRBJ1-4; D possibly corresponds to TRBD1 (6 bases). CDR3 length equals 12 residues. Trimming took off 6 bases at V and 8 bases at J, with 10 bases between the two ends. The germline V gene encodes CDR1 SNHLY and CDR2 FYNNEI. The chain's CDR3 is CASRKGQEKLFF. In nucleotides, the CDR3 is TGTGCCAGCAGGAAGGGACAAGAAAAACTGTTTTTT.

The rearrangement joins TRBV20-1 to TRBJ2-1; weak D call: TRBD2 (5 bases). Germline V gene data show CDR1 as DFQATT and CDR2 as SNEGSKA (reference sequence). The CDR3 length is 13 residues. V was clipped by 3 bases and J by 2 bases, with 8 bases between them. CDR3 protein: CSASAAAYNEQFF. The CDR3 DNA sequence: TGCAGTGCTAGTGCAGCGGCCTACAATGAGCAGTTCTTC.

This clonotype was seen repeatedly, ten times or more. The chain carries TRBV20-1 and TRBJ1-2; the D is unclear. CDR1 DFQATT and CDR2 SNEGSKA come from the germline V gene (reference sequence). This CDR3 is 14 amino acids long. The V end lost 2 bases, the J end lost 3 bases, and 13 bases lay between the germline ends. For the CDR3, the DNA is TGCAGTGCTAGAAAGGGTTATCTATACTATGGCTACACCTTC. Residues: CSARKGYLYYGYTF.

Many counts were recorded for this clonotype. The chain uses TRBV25-1 and TRBJ2-5, with D possibly TRBD2 on 6 matching bases. This CDR3 is 17 amino acids long. Germline lookup yields CDR1 MGHDK and CDR2 SYGVNS. The V end lost 2 bases, the J end lost 2 bases, and 18 bases lay between the germline ends. The CDR3 nucleotides read TGTGCCAGCAGTGAAAAGGGGAGCGGGCCGTTACAAGAGACCCAGTACTTC. As protein: CASSEKGSGPLQETQYF.

The gene calls are TRBV19 and TRBJ2-3; D possibly matches TRBD1 or TRBD2 (5 bases each). The germline CDR1 and CDR2 sequences are LNHDA and SQIVND (reference sequence). V lost 4 bases and J lost 2, with 16 bases in between. The CDR3 consists of 16 residues. CDR3 residues: CASSTEGRQNTDTQYF. CDR3 in DNA: TGTGCCAGTAGTACTGAGGGACGGCAGAACACAGATACGCAGTATTTT.

This clonotype was seen repeatedly, ten times or more. The genes are TRBV19 and TRBJ2-5; 14 positions match TRBD2. There are 17 residues in the CDR3. J lost 5 bases, V lost 5 bases, and 10 bases had no gene match. CDR1 and CDR2 from the germline V gene are LNHDA and SQIVND (reference sequence). The chain's CDR3 is CASSEKTSGGARETQYF. As DNA, the CDR3 is TGTGCCAGTAGTGAGAAGACTAGCGGGGGGGCCAGGGAGACCCAGTACTTC.

This clonotype was observed a handful of times. The chain has TRBV6-5 and TRBJ2-5; D unclear. Deletions cut 5 bases from V and 5 bases from J, with 18 bases between. Germline-derived CDR1 and CDR2 are MNHEY and SVGAGI. The CDR3 has 15 residues. CDR3 protein: CASSPQLASSETQYF. The CDR3 nucleotides are TGTGCCAGCAGTCCCCAGTTGGCCAGCTCGGAGACCCAGTACTTC.

A remark on this clonotype: Given a much more abundant clone one base away, this may be a read error. The chain employs TRBV7-6 and TRBJ2-7; the D gene could be TRBD1 or TRBD2 (5 bases each). CDR1 is SGHVS and CDR2 is FNYEAQ in the germline V gene. V was pared by 8 bases and J by 9 bases, with 29 bases between. The CDR3 totals 16 residues. The CDR3 region has the DNA TGTGCCAGCTCACCTCTGTCCCGGGACGTTTTGGGCGGGCAGTACTTC. Protein product: CASSPLSRDVLGGQYF.

This clonotype has ten or more counts. At one of its ends the junction is not consistent with the germline gene, which may arise from a read error. The V gene is TRBV6-6, the J gene TRBJ1-2; D is uncertain. CDR1 and CDR2 (germline): MNHNY, SVGAGI (reference sequence). The CDR3 consists of 13 residues. This chain's CDR3 is CASSHSGSAHYTF. The CDR3 DNA sequence: TGTGCCAGCAGTCACTCGGGTTCGGCCCACTACACCTTC.

This sequence joins TRBV7-3 and TRBJ1-5, with D possibly being TRBD1 (6 bases). Trimming cost V 1 base and J 11 bases, with 21 bases left between them. The CDR3 loop spans 16 amino acids. Germline loops: CDR1 SGHTA, CDR2 FQGTGA. The CDR3: CASSLNPGTKQSAQHF. The CDR3 bases are TGTGCCAGCAGCTTAAATCCCGGGACAAAGCAATCAGCCCAGCATTTT.

The rearrangement uses TRBV10-3 and TRBJ1-1; TRBD1 aligns across 11 bases. Germline assignment: CDR1 ENHRY and CDR2 SYGVKD. The CDR3 is made up of 16 amino acids. The V gene end was trimmed by 7 bases and the J gene end by 0 bases; junction bases not matched to a gene: 7. The CDR3 protein is CAIKPRTGGMNTEAFF. CDR3 DNA: TGTGCCATCAAGCCCAGGACAGGGGGCATGAACACTGAAGCTTTCTTT.

In the case of this clonotype: One junction end does not reproduce the germline sequence, and a read error may be involved. The V gene is TRBV11-1, the J gene TRBJ2-1; D remains ambiguous. The CDR3 has 11 amino acids. Germline lookup yields CDR1 SGHAT and CDR2 FQDESV (reference sequence). Here the CDR3 reads CASSGYNEQLF. The CDR3 DNA is TGTGCCAGCAGCGGTTACAATGAGCAGCTCTTC.

The chain joins TRBV5-4 to TRBJ2-7; 10 positions agree with TRBD2. This CDR3 spans 17 amino acids. Germline trimming cut 0 bases from V and 10 bases from J; bases unmatched to any gene: 16. Germline CDR1 reads SGHNT; CDR2 reads YYREEE (reference sequence). The CDR3 DNA reads as TGTGCCAGCAGCTTGGACATGACTAGCGGGTTCGTGTCGGATCAGTACTTC. It specifies CASSLDMTSGFVSDQYF.

The J gene is TRBJ2-3, the V gene TRBV20-1; 11 nucleotides align to TRBD2. This CDR3 has 16 residues. Per germline, CDR1 DFQATT and CDR2 SNEGSKA (reference sequence). V dropped 6 bases and J dropped 0; count of bases not matched to a gene: 8. As DNA, the CDR3 is TGCAGTGCAGCTACTAGCGGGGGCCCTAGCACAGATACGCAGTATTTT. It encodes CSAATSGGPSTDTQYF.

Many counts were recorded for this clonotype. This chain joins TRBV6-1 and TRBJ2-5, with D perhaps matching TRBD1 (6 bases). V lost 2 bases to trimming and J lost 2 bases, with 9 bases between them. Looked up from germline, CDR1 is MNHNS and CDR2 is SASEGT. This CDR3 is 14 amino acids long. The CDR3 nucleotides are TGTGCCAGCAGTGAATCAGGGGCTCAAGAGACCCAGTACTTC. It specifies CASSESGAQETQYF.

This clonotype was detected many times. The chain employs TRBV18 and TRBJ2-6; 8 nucleotides match TRBD1. This CDR3 is built from 15 residues. CDR1 is KGHSH and CDR2 is LQKENI in the germline V gene. Losses at the gene ends were 4 bases for V and 7 bases for J; bases not matched to a gene: 6. This CDR3 is CASSRQGNNANVLTF. The CDR3 bases are TGTGCCAGCTCACGACAGGGGAATAATGCCAACGTCCTGACTTTC.